One and the same sample provided the 29 T cell receptor beta chains below, sequenced in a study of cytomegalovirus exposure and HLA in healthy donors. Primers for the PCR totalled 60 Vbeta and 13 Jbeta. The method was immunoSEQ multiplex PCR; TCRdb's version includes in-frame clones alone and lacks a portion of them. The table lists some 180,000 clones. Material: PBMCs. The receptors were sampled from a man under 40 in good health and CMV-seronegative.

The rearrangement links TRBV5-1 to TRBJ1-1, with 8 bases fitting TRBD1. In germline, CDR1 is SGHRS, CDR2 YFSETQ. Unmatched junction bases numbered 7, after V lost 5 bases and J lost 1 base. CDR3 size: 15 residues. DNA of the CDR3: TGCGCCAGCAGGTGGTCGGGACAGGAGAACACTGAAGCTTTCTTT. Its translation is CASRWSGQENTEAFF.

The chain carries TRBV10-1 and TRBJ2-3; D might be TRBD1 (5 bases). This CDR3 contains 15 residues. From germline, CDR1 is WNHNN and CDR2 SYGVQD (reference sequence). V was trimmed by 2 bases and J by 3 bases, leaving 12 bases between them. CDR3 sequence (DNA): TGCGCCAGCAGTGAGGGTATGGGGCGGACAGATACGCAGTATTTT. It codes for CASSEGMGRTDTQYF.

J is TRBJ1-2 and V is TRBV19; D is unclear. Germline V gives CDR1 LNHDA, CDR2 SQIVND (reference sequence). V was cut by 6 bases and J by 0 bases, with 14 bases left in between. The CDR3 consists of 15 residues. In DNA, the CDR3 is TGTGCCAGTAGCCCAGGAACCCGAGCTAACTATGGCTACACCTTC. Translated, it gives CASSPGTRANYGYTF. Looking up the rest from reference TRBV19 and TRBJ1-2 gives the full variable domain: DGGITQSPKYLFRKEGQNVTLSCEQNLNHDAMYWYRQDPGQGLRLIYYSQIVNDFQKGDIAEGYSVSREKKESFPLTVTSAQKNPTAFYLCASSPGTRANYGYTFGSGTRLTVV.

This sequence joins TRBV10-2 and TRBJ2-2; tentative D call: TRBD2 (6 bases). Trimming removed 2 bases at V and 2 bases at J, with 12 bases between. Looked up from germline, CDR1 is WSHSY and CDR2 is SAAADI. This CDR3 has 16 amino acids. CDR3 DNA sequence: TGCGCCAGCAGTGAGCGGGTAGCGGCAAACACCGGGGAGCTGTTTTTT. It codes for CASSERVAANTGELFF.

The chain is built from TRBV6-5 and TRBJ2-7, with 7 bases fitting TRBD1. Germline CDR1 and CDR2: MNHEY and SVGAGI. Trimming removed 0 bases from V and 1 base from J; junction bases left unmatched: 6. The CDR3 covers 16 residues. The CDR3: CASSYSSARGSYEQYF. CDR3 sequence (DNA): TGTGCCAGCAGTTACTCGAGTGCCAGGGGGTCCTACGAGCAGTACTTC.

CDR3 residues: CASSQEGQGLTEAFF. The CDR3 DNA follows: TGTGCCAGCAGCCAAGAAGGTCAGGGGCTAACTGAAGCTTTCTTT. J is TRBJ1-1 and V is TRBV4-2, with a possible D match to TRBD1 (6 bases). The CDR3 spans 15 residues. The V end was cut by 0 bases, the J end by 5 bases, with 13 bases between. In germline, CDR1 is LGHNA, CDR2 YNFKEQ.

A word on this clone: The identical CDR3 is also encoded by other nucleotide sequences in the sample. V gene TRBV6-1 combines with J gene TRBJ2-3; possible D gene TRBD1, 6 bases. V was trimmed by 7 bases and J by 6 bases, leaving 11 bases between them. The CDR3 sequence is 12 residues long. CDR1 and CDR2 (germline): MNHNS, SASEGT. The CDR3 here is CASTPQGDTQYF. In DNA, the CDR3 is TGTGCCAGCACTCCACAGGGTGATACGCAGTATTTT.

V gene TRBV12-2 combines with J gene TRBJ2-7; the table's D call TRBD2 went unverified against the DNA. TRBV12-2 is an annotated pseudogene. The CDR3 runs to 13 residues. The CDR3 DNA follows: TGTGCAAGTCGCTCCGGGACTACGAACGAGCAGTACTTC. This translates into CASRSGTTNEQYF.

The chain employs TRBV11-3 and TRBJ2-1; 7 positions match TRBD1. Germline assignment: CDR1 SGHNT and CDR2 YENEEA. V lost 5 bases, J lost 9 bases, and 7 bases stayed unmatched. The CDR3 is 13 residues long. CDR3 protein: CASSNQGVGEQFF. The CDR3 nucleotides are TGTGCCAGCAGCAACCAGGGGGTCGGTGAGCAGTTCTTC. The full variable domain, in which reference TRBV11-3 and TRBJ2-1 provide the parts outside the CDR3, is EAGVVQSPRYKIIEKKQPVAFWCNPISGHNTLYWYLQNLGQGPELLIRYENEEAVDDSQLPKDRFSAERLKGVDSTLKIQPAELGDSAVYLCASSNQGVGEQFFGPGTRLTVL.

V is TRBV10-1 and J is TRBJ1-2; 9 nucleotides line up with TRBD1. The V segment lost 5 bases and the J segment 5 bases; nucleotides outside the gene matches: 3. The CDR3 covers 13 residues. In germline, CDR1 is WNHNN, CDR2 SYGVQD (reference sequence). DNA for the CDR3: TGCGCCAGCAGTCCCGGGACAGGGTATGGCTACACCTTC. Translating gives CASSPGTGYGYTF.

The chain employs TRBV19 and TRBJ2-5, with 7 bases identical to TRBD1. The CDR3 has 14 amino acids. Germline V CDR1 and CDR2: LNHDA, SQIVND (reference sequence). With 3 bases clipped from V and 5 bases from J, the junction kept 6 bases outside the gene matches. The CDR3, as DNA: TGTGCCAGTAGTATGAGAGGGGGCTACGAGACCCAGTACTTC. Residues: CASSMRGGYETQYF.

The V call is TRBV27, the J call TRBJ1-1; D possibly corresponds to TRBD1 (5 bases). V was cut by 4 bases and J by 4 bases, with 13 bases left in between. CDR1 and CDR2 from the germline V gene are MNHEY and SMNVEV (reference sequence). This CDR3 contains 14 residues. In nucleotides, the CDR3 is TGTGCCAGCAGTTCCGGGGGATGGGGCACTGAAGCTTTCTTT. It encodes CASSSGGWGTEAFF.

V and J are TRBV19 and TRBJ1-1; a possible D gene is TRBD1 (5 bases). This CDR3 is built from 11 residues. Germline V gene data show CDR1 as LNHDA and CDR2 as SQIVND (reference sequence). V lost 6 bases to trimming and J lost 10 bases, with 12 bases between them. The CDR3 here is CASRMGLRAFF. DNA of the CDR3: TGTGCCAGTAGAATGGGGCTCCGAGCTTTCTTT.

The rearrangement joins TRBV6-4 to TRBJ2-1, with TRBD2 matching 10 bases. The trim removed 7 bases at V and 3 bases at J, leaving 3 bases unmatched. This CDR3 region has 14 residues. Germline CDR1 reads MRHNA; CDR2 reads SNTAGT. Here the CDR3 reads CASKREGGYNEQFF. CDR3 in DNA: TGTGCCAGCAAGCGGGAGGGAGGCTACAATGAGCAGTTCTTC.

This rearrangement joins TRBV5-1 to TRBJ1-4; a weak D match, TRBD1 (6 bases). The CDR3 sequence is 14 residues long. Looked up from germline, CDR1 is SGHRS and CDR2 is YFSETQ. V gave up 4 bases and J gave up 5 bases, with 12 bases separating them. The CDR3 loop is CASSTGTRNEKLFF. The CDR3 region has the DNA TGCGCCAGCAGCACAGGGACCCGAAATGAAAAACTGTTTTTT.

In nucleotides, the CDR3 is TGTGCCAGTAGCTTACAGCAGAACACTGAAGCTTTCTTT. The encoded protein is CASSLQQNTEAFF. The rearrangement uses TRBV19 and TRBJ1-1, with D uncertain. V lost 6 bases and J lost 1, with 9 bases in between. This CDR3 region has 13 residues. Germline lookup yields CDR1 LNHDA and CDR2 SQIVND (reference sequence).

This chain uses TRBV9 with TRBJ2-5; 9 nucleotides agree with TRBD1. V trimming: 4 bases; J trimming: 1 base; junction bases outside the gene matches: 8. CDR3 length: 16 residues. Germline-derived CDR1 and CDR2 are SGDLS and YYNGEE. The CDR3 DNA follows: TGTGCCAGCAGCCCCGCGGGACAGGGATTCCAAGAGACCCAGTACTTC. Its translation is CASSPAGQGFQETQYF.

The rearrangement links TRBV29-1 to TRBJ2-5; D is perhaps TRBD1 (5 bases). The end of the DNA fits TRBJ2-7 better, so the J call may be wrong. The V gene's germline CDR1 is SQVTM and CDR2 ANQGSEA. This CDR3 region has 14 residues. The DNA for the CDR3 is TGCAGCGTTGAGGACGATCAGGGCAACTACGAGCAGTACTTC. It codes for CSVEDDQGNYEQYF.

V and J are TRBV19 and TRBJ2-3; 9 positions agree with TRBD2. Germline trimming cut 6 bases from V and 4 bases from J; bases unmatched to any gene: 11. Germline V gene lookup returns CDR1 LNHDA and CDR2 SQIVND (reference sequence). The CDR3 totals 16 residues. In DNA form, the CDR3 reads TGTGCCAGTAGAAATCCACTAGCGGGCGGGTCAGATACGCAGTATTTT. The encoded protein is CASRNPLAGGSDTQYF.

This chain links TRBV18 with TRBJ1-1, with TRBD1 matching over 11 bases. V dropped 2 bases and J dropped 2; count of bases not matched to a gene: 4. Germline assignment: CDR1 KGHSH and CDR2 LQKENI. This CDR3 is built from 16 residues. The CDR3 bases are TGTGCCAGCTCACCAGGACAGGGGGCCTCCAACACTGAAGCTTTCTTT. Its translation is CASSPGQGASNTEAFF.

The rearrangement joins TRBV10-2 to TRBJ1-4, with 7 positions matching TRBD1. J was trimmed by 0 bases and V by 5 bases; bases with no gene match: 6. The germline gives CDR1 WSHSY, CDR2 SAAADI. CDR3 length: 16 residues. This chain's CDR3 is CASSHTGEATNEKLFF. DNA for the CDR3: TGCGCCAGCAGTCATACAGGGGAAGCAACTAATGAAAAACTGTTTTTT.

The chain uses TRBV15 and TRBJ2-7, with 9 positions matching TRBD2. Germline CDR1 LNHNV, CDR2 YYDKDF (reference sequence). This CDR3 region has 17 residues. The J segment lost 2 bases and the V segment lost 0 bases, leaving 8 bases of the junction unmatched. In DNA, the CDR3 is TGTGCCACCAGCAGAGAGGATACTAGCGGGTCGACCTACGAGCAGTACTTC. This translates into CATSREDTSGSTYEQYF.

V gene TRBV7-2 combines with J gene TRBJ2-1; 10 bases line up with TRBD1. The junction had 7 bases not matched to a gene; V was cut back by 1 base and J by 7 bases. Germline V lookup: CDR1 SGHTA, CDR2 FQGNSA. The CDR3 consists of 16 residues. CDR3 protein: CASSLVGTGVTNEQFF. CDR3 coding DNA: TGTGCCAGCAGCTTAGTAGGGACAGGGGTCACTAATGAGCAGTTCTTC.

The V call is TRBV7-9, the J call TRBJ2-1, with 10 bases identical to TRBD2. Germline CDR1 and CDR2: SEHNR and FQNEAQ (reference sequence). CDR3 length: 16 amino acids. After removal of 5 bases from V and 7 bases from J, the junction contained 11 bases not matched to a gene. The CDR3 DNA reads TGTGCCAGCAGCCTAAACCTAGCGGGGGTGGGTAATGAGCAGTTCTTC. This encodes CASSLNLAGVGNEQFF. The whole variable domain, filled in from reference TRBV7-9 and TRBJ2-1, reads DTGVSQNPRHKITKRGQNVTFRCDPISEHNRLYWYRQTLGQGPEFLTYFQNEAQLEKSRLLSDRFSAERPKGSFSTLEIQRTEQGDSAMYLCASSLNLAGVGNEQFFGPGTRLTVL.

This chain uses TRBV5-1 with TRBJ2-7, with D tentatively TRBD1 (5 bases). Looked up from germline, CDR1 is SGHRS and CDR2 is YFSETQ. The CDR3 sequence is 15 residues long. V shed 0 bases and J shed 3 bases, with 13 bases lying between them. DNA of the CDR3: TGCGCCAGCAGCTTGGCCCCGACAGCCGACTACGAGCAGTACTTC. It codes for CASSLAPTADYEQYF.

V is TRBV27 and J is TRBJ2-2; D perhaps matches TRBD2 (6 bases). V was shortened by 6 bases and J by 6 bases, with 23 bases between the two germline ends. The CDR3 loop spans 17 amino acids. Per germline, CDR1 MNHEY and CDR2 SMNVEV (reference sequence). CDR3: CASSRLTGVGLAGELFF. CDR3 sequence (DNA): TGTGCCAGCAGCCGTCTAACGGGAGTAGGGCTGGCCGGGGAGCTGTTTTTT.

A note on this clone: The CDR3 does not end in the conserved phenylalanine or tryptophan, so this is likely a read error. The limits of the CDR3 on the DNA are not certain, so only TCRdb's listed CDR3 is given. V gene TRBV20-1 combines with J gene TRBJ2-7; whether TRBD2, the table's D call, matches the DNA was not checked. Germline values: CDR1 DFQATT, CDR2 SNEGSKA (reference sequence). Both ends counted, the CDR3 spans 11 residues. This CDR3 is CSAPTSGRPQI.

The rearrangement joins TRBV9 to TRBJ1-2; 10 nucleotides align to TRBD1. This CDR3 has 14 residues. Germline V gene data show CDR1 as SGDLS and CDR2 as YYNGEE. V shed 2 bases, J shed 10 bases, and the junction held 8 bases outside the gene matches. The CDR3 protein is CASSVVGDRGYYTF. The CDR3, as DNA: TGTGCCAGCAGCGTGGTGGGGGACAGGGGATACTACACCTTC.

This sequence joins TRBV28 and TRBJ2-7, with D possibly being TRBD2 (6 bases). Germline V lookup: CDR1 MDHEN, CDR2 SYDVKM. V lost 2 bases and J 0 bases, leaving 8 bases between the germline ends. The CDR3 is 14 amino acids. CDR3 residues: CASSLGTPSYEQYF. The CDR3 nucleotides read TGTGCCAGCAGTTTAGGGACTCCCTCCTACGAGCAGTACTTC.